These 27 T cell receptor beta chains were sequenced from one sample in a study of radiation and T cells in renal cell carcinoma. TCRdb's table, derived via immunoSEQ multiplex PCR, lists solely in-frame clones and lacks some. The sample has around 81,000 clones; about 85% are singletons. Time point noted: blood 4 weeks post-SBRT, at nephrectomy. Treatment: 15 Gy SBRT to primary tumor, nephrectomy 4 weeks later. This material consisted of blood, taken from a patient whose treatment included radiotherapy and nephrectomy. These receptors originate from a man aged 45-60 years with renal cell carcinoma.

In this sample, this clone turned up a few times. The chain joins TRBV5-1 to TRBJ1-2; 8 bases fit TRBD1. J gave up 4 bases and V 6 bases, and 8 bases lay outside the gene matches. The CDR3 is 14 residues long. Germline lookup yields CDR1 SGHRS and CDR2 YFSETQ. The CDR3 loop is CASTPIGQGYGYTF. CDR3 sequence (DNA): TGCGCCAGCACCCCCATCGGACAGGGCTATGGCTACACCTTC.

This chain uses TRBV27 with TRBJ2-1; perhaps TRBD1 as D (6 bases). The V end lost 5 bases, the J end lost 8 bases, and 10 bases lay between the germline ends. In germline, CDR1 is MNHEY, CDR2 SMNVEV (reference sequence). This CDR3 region has 12 residues. The CDR3 DNA reads as TGTGCCAGCAGTCAGGGGACCCATGAGCAGTTCTTC. Its protein product is CASSQGTHEQFF.

The chain uses TRBV5-1 and TRBJ2-7, with 8 bases aligning to TRBD2. The V segment lost 4 bases and the J segment 0 bases; nucleotides outside the gene matches: 3. This CDR3 contains 14 residues. Germline V lookup: CDR1 SGHRS, CDR2 YFSETQ. The CDR3, as DNA: TGCGCCAGCAGCGCCAGCGGGAGCTCCTACGAGCAGTACTTC. Protein: CASSASGSSYEQYF.

The chain links TRBV11-2 to TRBJ2-7; 7 nucleotides align to TRBD2. This CDR3 has 14 amino acids. The trim removed 4 bases at V and 7 bases at J, leaving 10 bases unmatched. CDR1 and CDR2 (germline): SGHAT, FQNNGV. CDR3 amino acids: CASSSWRLAQEQYF. CDR3 DNA sequence: TGTGCCAGCAGCTCGTGGCGACTAGCTCAAGAGCAGTACTTC.

This clone was detected only once. This chain links TRBV7-8 with TRBJ1-1; D is ambiguous. Germline V gives CDR1 SGHVS, CDR2 FQNEAQ. V dropped 3 bases and J dropped 7 bases, with 12 bases sitting between them. The CDR3 covers 13 residues. CDR3 DNA: TGTGCCAGCAGCTTGTACGATCGGGATGAAGCTTTCTTT. Protein product: CASSLYDRDEAFF.

The chain employs TRBV5-1 and TRBJ2-2; D is undetermined. Deletions cut 4 bases from V and 4 bases from J, with 14 bases between. The CDR3 runs to 15 residues. Per germline, CDR1 SGHRS and CDR2 YFSETQ. CDR3 nucleotide sequence: TGCGCCAGCAGCACTCAGTCGTCCGGCACCGGGGAGCTGTTTTTT. Translating it yields CASSTQSSGTGELFF.

The V gene is TRBV5-1, the J gene TRBJ2-7, with 10 bases lining up with TRBD1. CDR3 length: 14 residues. With 7 bases clipped from V and 5 bases from J, the junction kept 9 bases outside the gene matches. CDR1 SGHRS and CDR2 YFSETQ come from the germline V gene. CDR3 residues: CASSGGQGFNEQYF. The CDR3 nucleotides read TGCGCCAGCTCCGGGGGACAGGGGTTCAACGAGCAGTACTTC.

The chain employs TRBV19 and TRBJ1-2, with no clear D. V dropped 3 bases and J dropped 7 bases, with 18 bases sitting between them. From germline, CDR1 is LNHDA and CDR2 SQIVND (reference sequence). CDR3 size: 15 residues. CDR3 sequence reads: CASSIGPPNYGGYTF. The CDR3 DNA is TGTGCCAGTAGTATTGGCCCCCCCAACTATGGTGGCTACACCTTC.

The V call is TRBV5-4, the J call TRBJ2-2; D remains unclear. V gave up 6 bases and J gave up 7 bases, with 10 bases separating them. This CDR3 has 12 residues. Germline V gene sequence: CDR1 SGHNT, CDR2 YYREEE (reference sequence). CDR3 DNA sequence: TGTGCCAGCACCTTCCATGGCGGGGAGCTGTTTTTT. This translates into CASTFHGGELFF.

The chain uses TRBV7-6 and TRBJ2-2; TRBD1 agrees at 8 bases. The V segment lost 0 bases and the J segment 3 bases; nucleotides outside the gene matches: 6. The CDR3 spans 17 residues. The germline gives CDR1 SGHVS, CDR2 FNYEAQ. CDR3 in amino acids: CASSLASGGWDTGELFF. The CDR3 bases are TGTGCCAGCAGCTTAGCGTCAGGGGGCTGGGACACCGGGGAGCTGTTTTTT.

J is TRBJ2-7 and V is TRBV2; D not resolved. The CDR3 sequence is 16 residues long. V was shortened by 2 bases and J by 6 bases, with 20 bases between the two germline ends. The germline gives CDR1 SNHLY, CDR2 FYNNEI. The CDR3 DNA sequence: TGTGCCAGCAGTGAAAGATCCGTGGGCCCTCTAGGCGAGCAGTACTTC. Protein: CASSERSVGPLGEQYF.

The sample holds a few counts of this clone. The gene calls are TRBV5-5 and TRBJ1-2, with unresolved D. This CDR3 comprises 14 residues. Germline V gene sequence: CDR1 SGHKS, CDR2 YYEKEE (reference sequence). The V end was cut by 2 bases, the J end by 0 bases, with 8 bases between. The CDR3 region is CASSLEYPNYGYTF. The DNA of the CDR3 is TGTGCCAGCAGCTTAGAATACCCTAACTATGGCTACACCTTC.

This chain joins TRBV18 and TRBJ2-3, with a possible D match to TRBD2 (5 bases). V gave up 3 bases and J gave up 0 bases, with 10 bases separating them. Looked up from germline, CDR1 is KGHSH and CDR2 is LQKENI. The CDR3 is 15 amino acids. The CDR3 reads CASSPPSSSTDTQYF. In nucleotides, the CDR3 is TGTGCCAGCTCACCCCCTAGCTCTAGCACAGATACGCAGTATTTT. The full variable domain, its missing parts supplied by reference TRBV18 and TRBJ2-3, is NAGVMQNPRHLVRRRGQEARLRCSPMKGHSHVYWYRQLPEEGLKFMVYLQKENIIDESGMPKERFSAEFPKEGPSILRIQQVVRGDSAAYFCASSPPSSSTDTQYFGPGTRLTVL.

The chain links TRBV30 to TRBJ2-1, with TRBD1 matching 9 bases. Trimming cost V 3 bases and J 9 bases; bases outside gene matches: 18. The CDR3 is 17 residues long. Germline V gene sequence: CDR1 GTSNPN, CDR2 SVGIG (reference sequence). Here the CDR3 reads CAWSVGFGTGIYGEQFF. CDR3 DNA sequence: TGTGCCTGGAGCGTAGGATTTGGGACAGGGATATACGGTGAGCAGTTCTTC.

This sequence joins TRBV6-4 and TRBJ1-2; TRBD1 agrees at 10 bases. This CDR3 region has 15 residues. J was trimmed by 7 bases and V by 5 bases; bases with no gene match: 10. Germline loops: CDR1 MRHNA, CDR2 SNTAGT. This CDR3 is CASSRSPGQGFGYTF. CDR3 sequence (DNA): TGTGCCAGCAGTCGGAGTCCGGGACAGGGGTTTGGCTACACCTTC.

The V call is TRBV7-9, the J call TRBJ1-2; possible D gene TRBD1, 5 bases. The CDR3 spans 14 residues. V was cut by 3 bases and J by 8 bases, with 16 bases left in between. From germline, CDR1 is SEHNR and CDR2 FQNEAQ (reference sequence). The CDR3 coding sequence is TGTGCCAGCAGCTTTCCGGGGCCTTCGGAGGGCTACACCTTC. It specifies CASSFPGPSEGYTF.

This chain links TRBV6-6 with TRBJ1-1; D ambiguous. The CDR3 extends over 14 amino acids. CDR1 and CDR2 (germline): MNHNY, SVGAGI (reference sequence). V lost 0 bases to trimming and J lost 0 bases, with 5 bases between them. CDR3 coding DNA: TGTGCCAGCAGTTACTCTGGGGTGAACACTGAAGCTTTCTTT. It yields the protein CASSYSGVNTEAFF.

The chain links TRBV12-1 to TRBJ1-5; the listed D gene, TRBD1, was not tested against the DNA. TRBV12-1 is described as a pseudogene. The CDR3 is 14 residues long. Here the CDR3 DNA reads TGTGCCAGCAGCTCCCCGACAGGGCCCCAGCCCCAGCATTTT. Amino acids: CASSSPTGPQPQHF.

The chain joins TRBV19 to TRBJ2-7; a possible D gene is TRBD1 (6 bases). This CDR3 spans 15 amino acids. Germline loops: CDR1 LNHDA, CDR2 SQIVND (reference sequence). Trimming took off 5 bases at V and 3 bases at J, with 17 bases between the two ends. The DNA for the CDR3 is TGTGCCAGTAGTCCACGGACAGATAAACTCTACGAGCAGTACTTC. The encoded protein is CASSPRTDKLYEQYF.

The J gene is TRBJ2-5, the V gene TRBV6-7; 11 bases match TRBD2. TRBV6-7 is treated as an ORF (open reading frame) with a function not yet certain. This CDR3 is built from 20 residues. V gave up 5 bases and J gave up 9 bases; unmatched junction bases: 26. Written as DNA, the CDR3 is TGTGCCAGCAGTGAGCCTGGGACTAGCGGCGACAAACCTCCCCGTACGGCCCAGTACTTC. Amino acids: CASSEPGTSGDKPPRTAQYF.

The V and J genes are TRBV7-8 and TRBJ2-5; D unresolved. The CDR3 is 13 residues long. V was trimmed by 5 bases and J by 4 bases, leaving 11 bases between them. Germline CDR1 is SGHVS and CDR2 is FQNEAQ. The CDR3 spells CASSPARRETQYF. CDR3 bases: TGTGCCAGCAGCCCCGCTCGGAGAGAGACCCAGTACTTC.

This rearrangement joins TRBV7-6 to TRBJ1-4; D might be TRBD1 (6 bases). Germline CDR1 is SGHVS and CDR2 is FNYEAQ. CDR3 size: 13 residues. V lost 3 bases to trimming and J lost 8 bases, with 10 bases between them. The DNA for the CDR3 is TGTGCCAGCAGCTTTTCAGGGGTCGAAAAACTGTTTTTT. Protein product: CASSFSGVEKLFF.

The chain couples TRBV7-2 to TRBJ2-2, with D uncertain. Germline V gene sequence: CDR1 SGHTA, CDR2 FQGNSA. Trimming removed 4 bases at V and 7 bases at J, with 10 bases between. The length of the CDR3 is 13 residues. The CDR3, as DNA: TGTGCCAGCAGCTCGAATATGGGCGGGGAGCTGTTTTTT. It is translated as CASSSNMGGELFF.

For the CDR3, the DNA is TGTGCCAGCAGGCCTGACAGCCCTAACATTCAGTACTTC. It codes for CASRPDSPNIQYF. The V call is TRBV27, the J call TRBJ2-4, with a tentative D call TRBD1 (5 bases). V was pared by 6 bases and J by 7 bases, with 13 bases between. CDR1 is MNHEY and CDR2 is SMNVEV in the germline V gene (reference sequence). The length of the CDR3 is 13 residues.

The gene calls are TRBV6-1 and TRBJ2-5; either TRBD1 or TRBD2 may supply D (5 bases each). With 8 bases removed from V and 4 bases from J, the gap between germline ends came to 8 bases. This CDR3 spans 11 amino acids. Germline assignment: CDR1 MNHNS and CDR2 SASEGT. Here the CDR3 reads CASAGRETQYF. CDR3 bases: TGTGCCAGCGCAGGGAGAGAGACCCAGTACTTC.

With regard to this clone: At one of its ends the junction is not consistent with the germline gene, which may arise from a read error. Other nucleotide sequences from this sample produce the same CDR3. The chain has TRBV9 and TRBJ1-1, with TRBD1 matching over 8 bases. The length of the CDR3 is 18 residues. CDR1 is SGDLS, CDR2 YYNGEE, per germline. CDR3 DNA sequence: TGTGCCAGCAGCGTAGATTCAGGGGGCATATTGATGAACACTGAGGCTTTCTTT. Amino acids: CASSVDSGGILMNTEAFF.

The V call is TRBV19, the J call TRBJ1-1; D might be TRBD1 (5 bases). In germline, CDR1 is LNHDA, CDR2 SQIVND (reference sequence). This CDR3 contains 15 residues. V dropped 7 bases and J dropped 3 bases, with 18 bases sitting between them. The CDR3 loop reads CASTPILGGDTEAFF. DNA for the CDR3: TGTGCCAGTACTCCTATCCTGGGGGGGGACACTGAAGCTTTCTTT.